These T cell receptor beta chains were read from a single sample in a study of identical twins. One entry per CDR3 protein, called by TCRdb with MiXCR from the 5' RACE reads. Among under 900,000 distinct CDR3 sequences listed, around an eighth were seen once. This same sample was also part of a study on yellow fever vaccine responses in identical twins.

The sequenced material came from PBMCs. The receptor set was obtained from a woman aged 18-35 years in good health. CDR3s include the opening cysteine and the closing phenylalanine or tryptophan. Fields, in order: V gene, J gene, D gene, clone size, CDR3 protein, CDR3 DNA. A D gene is named only where the DNA matches it firmly. Not all rows give a size; the values are once, few, many and, for expanded clones, a class.

v_gene: TRBV5-1; j_gene: TRBJ2-1; d_gene: TRBD2; abundance: NA; CDR3aa: CASSSTSGGGEQFF; CDR3nt: TGCGCCAGCAGCTCGACTAGCGGGGGGGGTGAGCAGTTCTTC
v_gene: TRBV27; j_gene: TRBJ2-1; d_gene: NA; abundance: NA; CDR3aa: CASSLATSRDNEQFF; CDR3nt: TGTGCCAGCAGTTTGGCCACATCGCGGGACAATGAGCAGTTCTTC
v_gene: TRBV28; j_gene: TRBJ2-3; d_gene: NA; abundance: NA; CDR3aa: CASSLLGYPSGTDTQYF; CDR3nt: TGTGCCAGCAGTTTACTAGGGTATCCTAGCGGCACAGATACGCAGTATTTT
v_gene: TRBV4-1; j_gene: TRBJ2-5; d_gene: NA; abundance: NA; CDR3aa: CASSQAPQGSYLPVGETQYF; CDR3nt: TGCGCCAGCAGCCAAGCCCCCCAAGGGTCGTATCTTCCGGTCGGGGAGACCCAGTACTTC
v_gene: TRBV24-1; j_gene: TRBJ2-3; d_gene: NA; abundance: few; CDR3aa: CATSDSLGFTDTQYF; CDR3nt: TGTGCCACCAGTGACTCCCTCGGGTTCACAGATACGCAGTATTTT
v_gene: TRBV29-1; j_gene: TRBJ2-1; d_gene: TRBD2; abundance: NA; CDR3aa: CSASLLLAGNEQFF; CDR3nt: TGCAGCGCTTCACTGTTGCTAGCGGGCAATGAGCAGTTCTTC
v_gene: TRBV9; j_gene: TRBJ2-7; d_gene: NA; abundance: many; CDR3aa: CASSPRGPYEQYF; CDR3nt: TGTGCCAGCAGCCCCCGGGGGCCCTACGAGCAGTACTTC
v_gene: TRBV7-9; j_gene: TRBJ2-1; d_gene: NA; abundance: few; CDR3aa: CASSSRTGSSYNEQFF; CDR3nt: TGTGCCAGCAGCTCCCGGACGGGAAGCTCCTACAATGAGCAGTTCTTC
v_gene: TRBV7-6; j_gene: TRBJ1-2; d_gene: NA; abundance: many; CDR3aa: CASSLAVEGPSADF; CDR3nt: TGTGCCAGCAGCTTAGCGGTTGAGGGGCCCTCCGCCGACTTC
v_gene: TRBV7-3; j_gene: TRBJ2-1; d_gene: TRBD2; abundance: few; CDR3aa: CASSFTSGSPHEQFF; CDR3nt: TGTGCCAGCAGCTTCACTAGCGGGAGCCCCCATGAGCAGTTCTTC
v_gene: TRBV3-1; j_gene: TRBJ1-1; d_gene: NA; abundance: NA; CDR3aa: CASSQDLRFEAFF; CDR3nt: TGTGCCAGCAGCCAAGATCTCAGGTTTGAAGCTTTCTTT
v_gene: TRBV20-1; j_gene: TRBJ2-7; d_gene: TRBD2; abundance: NA; CDR3aa: CSARAGVLYEQYF; CDR3nt: TGCAGTGCTAGGGCGGGAGTTCTATACGAGCAGTACTTC
v_gene: TRBV20-1; j_gene: TRBJ2-7; d_gene: NA; abundance: NA; CDR3aa: CSAQEHSYEQYF; CDR3nt: TGCAGTGCGCAAGAACATTCCTACGAGCAGTACTTC
v_gene: TRBV21-1; j_gene: TRBJ2-2; d_gene: NA; abundance: NA; CDR3aa: CASRSTHTGELFF; CDR3nt: TGTGCCAGCAGGAGCACCCACACCGGGGAGCTGTTTTTT
v_gene: TRBV12-3/TRBV12-4; j_gene: TRBJ1-1; d_gene: NA; abundance: NA; CDR3aa: CASRLGEGYTEAFF; CDR3nt: TGTGCCAGCAGGCTCGGGGAAGGGTACACTGAAGCTTTCTTT
v_gene: TRBV7-9; j_gene: TRBJ2-2; d_gene: TRBD1; abundance: NA; CDR3aa: CASSLAPTGETGELFF; CDR3nt: TGTGCCAGCAGCTTAGCACCCACAGGGGAGACCGGGGAGCTGTTTTTT
v_gene: TRBV10-3; j_gene: TRBJ1-4; d_gene: NA; abundance: few; CDR3aa: CAISDGGLVGKLFF; CDR3nt: TGTGCCATCAGTGACGGGGGCCTTGTTGGAAAACTGTTTTTT
v_gene: TRBV6-1; j_gene: TRBJ2-2; d_gene: TRBD1; abundance: few; CDR3aa: CASRTGESNTGELFF; CDR3nt: TGTGCCAGCCGGACAGGGGAGTCAAACACCGGGGAGCTGTTTTTT
v_gene: TRBV6-1; j_gene: TRBJ1-5; d_gene: NA; abundance: many; CDR3aa: CASSEAGGNQPQHF; CDR3nt: TGTGCCAGCAGTGAAGCGGGTGGCAATCAGCCCCAGCATTTT
v_gene: TRBV12-3/TRBV12-4; j_gene: TRBJ2-5; d_gene: NA; abundance: NA; CDR3aa: CASSFQQSEETQYF; CDR3nt: TGTGCCAGCAGTTTTCAACAGAGTGAGGAGACCCAGTACTTC
v_gene: TRBV3-1; j_gene: TRBJ2-5; d_gene: TRBD1; abundance: few; CDR3aa: CASSRSQTGGKETQYF; CDR3nt: TGTGCCAGCAGCCGGAGCCAGACAGGGGGAAAAGAGACCCAGTACTTC
v_gene: TRBV5-4; j_gene: TRBJ2-3; d_gene: TRBD2; abundance: few; CDR3aa: CASTPGGASTDTQYF; CDR3nt: TGTGCCAGCACCCCGGGAGGGGCTAGCACAGATACGCAGTATTTT
v_gene: TRBV29-1; j_gene: TRBJ2-5; d_gene: TRBD1; abundance: NA; CDR3aa: CSVGEDRGQETQYF; CDR3nt: TGCAGCGTTGGTGAGGACAGGGGGCAAGAGACCCAGTACTTC